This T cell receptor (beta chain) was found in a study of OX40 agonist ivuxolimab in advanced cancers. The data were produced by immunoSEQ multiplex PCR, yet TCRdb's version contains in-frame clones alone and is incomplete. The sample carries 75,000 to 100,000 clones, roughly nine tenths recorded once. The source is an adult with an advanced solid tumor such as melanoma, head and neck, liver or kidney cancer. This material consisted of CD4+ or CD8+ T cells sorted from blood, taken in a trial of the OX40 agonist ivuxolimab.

CDR3 coding DNA: TGTGCCAGCAGTAAGGGGCTAGTGCAGTACTTC. Its protein product is CASSKGLVQYF. The chain combines TRBV6-5 with TRBJ2-7; TRBD1 is a possible D gene (5 bases). Germline values: CDR1 MNHEY, CDR2 SVGAGI. The V and J ends lost 5 bases and 9 bases respectively, with 11 bases between them. The CDR3 is 11 residues long.